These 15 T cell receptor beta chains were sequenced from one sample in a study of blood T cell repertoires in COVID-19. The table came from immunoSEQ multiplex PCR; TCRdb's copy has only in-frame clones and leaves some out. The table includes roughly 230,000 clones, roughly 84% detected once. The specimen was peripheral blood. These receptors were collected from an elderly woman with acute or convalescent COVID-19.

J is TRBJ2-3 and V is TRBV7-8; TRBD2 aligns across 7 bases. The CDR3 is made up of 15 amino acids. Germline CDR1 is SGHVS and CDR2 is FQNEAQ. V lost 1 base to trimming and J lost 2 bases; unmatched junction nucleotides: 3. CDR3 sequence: CASSLELANTDTQYF. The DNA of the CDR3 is TGTGCCAGCAGCTTAGAACTAGCGAACACAGATACGCAGTATTTT. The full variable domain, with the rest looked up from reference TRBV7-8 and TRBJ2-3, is GAGVSQSPRYKVAKRGQDVALRCDPISGHVSLFWYQQALGQGPEFLTYFQNEAQLDKSGLPSDRFFAERPEGSVSTLKIQRTQQEDSAVYLCASSLELANTDTQYFGPGTRLTVL.

CDR3: CASSPIRGGYNQPQHF. The CDR3 coding sequence is TGTGCCAGCAGCCCAATCCGTGGCGGTTACAATCAGCCCCAGCATTTT. The rearrangement joins TRBV28 to TRBJ1-5; no definite D call. Between the trimmed V and J ends, which lost 6 bases and 3 bases, there was a span of 18 bases. Germline V gene sequence: CDR1 MDHEN, CDR2 SYDVKM. The CDR3 totals 16 residues.

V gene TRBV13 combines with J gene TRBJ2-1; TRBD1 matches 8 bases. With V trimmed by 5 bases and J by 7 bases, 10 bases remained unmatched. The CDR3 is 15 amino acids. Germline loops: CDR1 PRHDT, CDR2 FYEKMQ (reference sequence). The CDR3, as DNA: TGTGCCAGCAGCACCCGGACAGGGAGAGGGAATGAGCAGTTCTTC. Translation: CASSTRTGRGNEQFF.

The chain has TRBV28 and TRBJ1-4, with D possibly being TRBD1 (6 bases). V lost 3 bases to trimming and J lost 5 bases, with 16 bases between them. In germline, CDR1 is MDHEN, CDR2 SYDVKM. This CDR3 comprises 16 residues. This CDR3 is CASSLNRAGVNEKLFF. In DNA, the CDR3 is TGTGCCAGCAGTTTGAACAGGGCCGGGGTAAATGAAAAACTGTTTTTT.

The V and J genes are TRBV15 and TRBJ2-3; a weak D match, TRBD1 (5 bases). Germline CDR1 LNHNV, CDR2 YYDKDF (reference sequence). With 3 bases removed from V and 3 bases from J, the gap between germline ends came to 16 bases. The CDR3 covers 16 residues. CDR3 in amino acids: CATSSRPTVSTDTQYF. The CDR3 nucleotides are TGTGCCACCAGCAGCCGACCGACAGTTAGTACAGATACGCAGTATTTT.

Written as DNA, the CDR3 is TGTGCCAGCAGCTTAGCCCGGACTAGCGGGGACCTTTACAATGAGCAGTTCTTC. Translating it yields CASSLARTSGDLYNEQFF. The chain couples TRBV7-6 to TRBJ2-1; 12 bases are shared with TRBD2. J gave up 4 bases and V 0 bases, and 7 bases lay outside the gene matches. This CDR3 has 18 amino acids. CDR1 is SGHVS, CDR2 FNYEAQ, per germline.

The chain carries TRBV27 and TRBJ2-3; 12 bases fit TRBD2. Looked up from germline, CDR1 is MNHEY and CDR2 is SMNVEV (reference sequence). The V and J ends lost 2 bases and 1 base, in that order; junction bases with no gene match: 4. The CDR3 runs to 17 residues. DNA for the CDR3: TGTGCCAGCAGTTTAGGCGGACTAGCGGGGCGCACAGATACGCAGTATTTT. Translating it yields CASSLGGLAGRTDTQYF.

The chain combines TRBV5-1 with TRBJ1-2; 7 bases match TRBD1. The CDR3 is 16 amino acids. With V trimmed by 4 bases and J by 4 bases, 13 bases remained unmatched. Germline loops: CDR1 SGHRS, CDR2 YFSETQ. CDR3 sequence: CASSMARQGGSYGYTF. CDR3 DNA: TGCGCCAGCAGCATGGCCAGACAGGGAGGAAGCTATGGCTACACCTTC.

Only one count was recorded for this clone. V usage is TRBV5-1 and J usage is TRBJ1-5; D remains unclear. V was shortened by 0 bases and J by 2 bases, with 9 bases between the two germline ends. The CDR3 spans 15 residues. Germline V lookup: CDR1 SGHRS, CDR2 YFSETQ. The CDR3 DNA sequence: TGCGCCAGCAGCTTGGATGGAGAGGGCAATCAGCCCCAGCATTTT. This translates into CASSLDGEGNQPQHF.

CDR3 sequence (DNA): TGTGCCAGCAGCTTAGACCAGGGGCTGGGAAACACCATATATTTT. It codes for CASSLDQGLGNTIYF. The chain uses TRBV7-9 and TRBJ1-3; D perhaps matches TRBD1 (6 bases). The V gene's germline CDR1 is SEHNR and CDR2 FQNEAQ (reference sequence). The V end was cut by 1 base, the J end by 4 bases, with 11 bases between. There are 15 residues in the CDR3. The variable domain in full, with the rest retrieved from reference TRBV7-9 and TRBJ1-3, is DTGVSQNPRHKITKRGQNVTFRCDPISEHNRLYWYRQTLGQGPEFLTYFQNEAQLEKSRLLSDRFSAERPKGSFSTLEIQRTEQGDSAMYLCASSLDQGLGNTIYFGEGSWLTVV.

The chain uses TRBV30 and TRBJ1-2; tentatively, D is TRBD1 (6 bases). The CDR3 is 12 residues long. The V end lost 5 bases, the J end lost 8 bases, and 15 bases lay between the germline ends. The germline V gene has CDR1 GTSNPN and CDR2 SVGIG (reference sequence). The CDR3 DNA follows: TGTGCCTGGGACAGGATTGTGGGAGGCTACACCTTC. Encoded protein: CAWDRIVGGYTF.

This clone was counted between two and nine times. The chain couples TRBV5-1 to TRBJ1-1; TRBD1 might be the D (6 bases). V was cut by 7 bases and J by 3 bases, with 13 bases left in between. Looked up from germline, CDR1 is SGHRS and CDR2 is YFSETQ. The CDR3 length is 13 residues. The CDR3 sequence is CASAQGLDTEAFF. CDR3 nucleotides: TGCGCCAGCGCACAGGGCTTGGACACTGAAGCTTTCTTT.

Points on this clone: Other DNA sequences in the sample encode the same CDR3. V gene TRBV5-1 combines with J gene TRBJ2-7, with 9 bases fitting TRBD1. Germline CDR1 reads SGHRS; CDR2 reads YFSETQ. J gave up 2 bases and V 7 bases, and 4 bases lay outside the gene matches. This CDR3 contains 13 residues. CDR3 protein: CASRDRETYEQYF. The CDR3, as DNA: TGCGCCAGCCGGGACAGGGAAACCTACGAGCAGTACTTC.

CDR3 sequence reads: CAISDGLAERETQYF. The CDR3 nucleotides are TGTGCCATCAGTGATGGACTAGCGGAGAGGGAGACCCAGTACTTC. The chain combines TRBV10-3 with TRBJ2-5, with 10 bases that match TRBD2. Germline-derived CDR1 and CDR2 are ENHRY and SYGVKD. Trimming took 3 bases from V and 5 from J; bases not matched to a gene: 6. The CDR3 consists of 15 residues.

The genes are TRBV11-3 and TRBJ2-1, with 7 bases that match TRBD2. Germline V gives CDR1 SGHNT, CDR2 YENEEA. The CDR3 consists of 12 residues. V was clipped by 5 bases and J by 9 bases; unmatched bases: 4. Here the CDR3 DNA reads TGTGCCAGCAGCCCCGCTAGCGGTGAGCAGTTCTTC. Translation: CASSPASGEQFF.